The clone carrying this T cell receptor (beta chain) was observed a few times. At one of its ends the junction is not consistent with the germline gene, which may arise from a read error. CDR3 length equals 13 residues. Germline CDR1 reads DFQATT; CDR2 reads SNEGSKA (reference sequence). Cells sorted as Tregs were CD4+, CD25+ and CD127-/low. In TCRdb, the 5' RACE reads were re-called with MiXCR into one record per CDR3 protein. The table has approximately 40,000 distinct CDR3 sequences, less than 25% seen once; the top ten hold around 4%. The rearrangement links TRBV20-1 to TRBJ1-1; 8 nucleotides align to TRBD1. Material for sequencing was Tregs sorted from blood. The TCR originated in a female donor with breast cancer. The CDR3 protein is CSAITGGGTEALF. CDR3 coding DNA: TGCAGTGCTATTACAGGGGGAGGAACTGAAGCTCTCTTT.